This T cell receptor beta chain was observed in a study of cytomegalovirus exposure and HLA in healthy donors. Study-level findings and limits: Because they were indistinguishable, some V segments, including TRBV6-2 and TRBV6-3, were excluded.

Germline CDR1 LGHNA, CDR2 YNFKEQ. The CDR3 runs to 16 residues. The junction had 13 bases not matched to a gene; V was cut back by 5 bases and J by 7 bases. Primers included in the PCR were 60 Vbeta and 13 Jbeta primers. TCRdb's table, derived via immunoSEQ multiplex PCR, lists solely in-frame clones and lacks some. The sample records 150,000 to 200,000 clones, approximately 81% being singletons. Regarding this clone: Its specificity is not known.

All donors participated as healthy donors of bone marrow. Sample: PBMCs. The chain has TRBV4-2 and TRBJ1-2; 10 nucleotides align to TRBD1. The TCR comes from a man younger than 35 in good health and CMV-seropositive. CDR3 bases: TGTGCCAGCAGCTCAAGGACCGGGACAGGGGATTTTGGCTACACCTTC. This gives the protein CASSSRTGTGDFGYTF.